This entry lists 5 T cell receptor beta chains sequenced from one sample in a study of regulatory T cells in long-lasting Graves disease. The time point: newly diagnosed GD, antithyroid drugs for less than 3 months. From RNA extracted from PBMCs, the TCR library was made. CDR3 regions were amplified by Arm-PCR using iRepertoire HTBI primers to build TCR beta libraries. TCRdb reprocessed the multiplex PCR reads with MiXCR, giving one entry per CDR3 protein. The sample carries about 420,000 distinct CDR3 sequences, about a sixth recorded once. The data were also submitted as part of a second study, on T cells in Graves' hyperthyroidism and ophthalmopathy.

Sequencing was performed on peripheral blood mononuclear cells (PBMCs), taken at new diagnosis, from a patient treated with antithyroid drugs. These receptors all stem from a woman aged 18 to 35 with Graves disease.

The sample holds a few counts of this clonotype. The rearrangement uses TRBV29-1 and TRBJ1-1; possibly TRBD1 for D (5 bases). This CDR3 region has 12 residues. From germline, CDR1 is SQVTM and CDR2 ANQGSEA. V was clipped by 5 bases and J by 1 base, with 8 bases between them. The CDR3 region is CSVSQGNTEAFF. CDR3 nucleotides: TGCAGCGTTTCCCAGGGGAACACTGAAGCTTTCTTT.

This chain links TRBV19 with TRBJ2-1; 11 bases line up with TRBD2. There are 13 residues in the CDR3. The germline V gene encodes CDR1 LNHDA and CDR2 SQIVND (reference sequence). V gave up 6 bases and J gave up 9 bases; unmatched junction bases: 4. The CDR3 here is CASRAGTSGEQFF. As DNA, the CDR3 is TGTGCCAGTAGGGCCGGGACTAGCGGTGAGCAGTTCTTC. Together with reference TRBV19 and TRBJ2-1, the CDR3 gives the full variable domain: DGGITQSPKYLFRKEGQNVTLSCEQNLNHDAMYWYRQDPGQGLRLIYYSQIVNDFQKGDIAEGYSVSREKKESFPLTVTSAQKNPTAFYLCASRAGTSGEQFFGPGTRLTVL.

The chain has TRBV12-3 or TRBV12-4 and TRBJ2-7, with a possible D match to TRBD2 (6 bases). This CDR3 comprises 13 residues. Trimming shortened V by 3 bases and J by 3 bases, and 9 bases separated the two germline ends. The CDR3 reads CASSFGRIYEQYF. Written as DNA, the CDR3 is TGTGCCAGCAGTTTCGGGAGAATCTACGAGCAGTACTTC.

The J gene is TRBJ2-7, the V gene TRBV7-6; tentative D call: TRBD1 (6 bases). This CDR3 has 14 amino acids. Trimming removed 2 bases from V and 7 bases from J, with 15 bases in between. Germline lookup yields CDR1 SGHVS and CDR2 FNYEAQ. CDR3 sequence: CASSLNEARGEQYF. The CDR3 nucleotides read TGTGCCAGCAGCTTAAACGAGGCGAGGGGGGAGCAGTACTTC.

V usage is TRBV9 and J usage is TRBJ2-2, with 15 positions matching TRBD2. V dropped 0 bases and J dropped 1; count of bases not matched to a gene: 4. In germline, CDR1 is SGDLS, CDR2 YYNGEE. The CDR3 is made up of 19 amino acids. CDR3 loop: CASSVVPGLAGGNTGELFF. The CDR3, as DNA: TGTGCCAGCAGCGTAGTACCGGGACTAGCGGGAGGGAACACCGGGGAGCTGTTTTTT.